Below are 4 T cell receptor beta chains sequenced from a single sample in a study of cytomegalovirus exposure and HLA in healthy donors. The data were produced by immunoSEQ multiplex PCR, yet TCRdb's version contains in-frame clones alone and is incomplete. The sample has 150,000 to 200,000 clones; around 87% are singletons. Specimen: PBMCs. The receptors come from a woman aged 25-40 years in good health and CMV-seronegative.

This clone was seen a few times. The chain carries TRBV5-1 and TRBJ2-1; D perhaps matches TRBD2 (5 bases). The germline V gene has CDR1 SGHRS and CDR2 YFSETQ. Deletions cut 3 bases from V and 2 bases from J, with 9 bases between. This CDR3 comprises 14 residues. For the CDR3, the DNA is TGCGCCAGCAGCTCAGCCGGGGCCTACAATGAGCAGTTCTTC. Its protein is CASSSAGAYNEQFF.

This clone was seen a single time. The V call is TRBV7-2, the J call TRBJ1-2; no definite D call. The V gene lost 1 base and the J gene lost 5 bases, with 11 bases spanning the gap. Germline V lookup: CDR1 SGHTA, CDR2 FQGNSA. The CDR3 has 14 amino acids. CDR3 DNA: TGTGCCAGCAGCTTAGAAACGCGGATTTATGGCTACACCTTC. It codes for CASSLETRIYGYTF.

On this clone: Sequence at one end of the junction differs from germline and may be a read error. The CDR3 DNA follows: TGTGCCAGCAGGGAAGACAGGAAGAGCTCCTATAATTCACCCCTCCACTTT. This encodes CASREDRKSSYNSPLHF. The V gene is TRBV6-1, the J gene TRBJ1-6; a weak D match, TRBD1 (6 bases). The CDR3 covers 17 residues. Germline V gene lookup returns CDR1 MNHNS and CDR2 SASEGT.

This clone was observed once. The V gene is TRBV9, the J gene TRBJ2-2; D uncertain. This CDR3 is 15 amino acids long. Trimming left V 7 bases short and J 0 bases short, with 13 bases between. CDR1 SGDLS and CDR2 YYNGEE come from the germline V gene. CDR3 DNA: TGTGCCAGCCCCTCCCAGTTCGCGAACACCGGGGAGCTGTTTTTT. Protein: CASPSQFANTGELFF.